This T cell receptor (beta chain) appears in the sequencing data of a study of Ad26.COV2.S vaccination and SARS-CoV-2 variants. Study observations and caveats: The analyses of TCR breadth and depth may have understated the size of total T cell responses. While placebo recipients had lower spike-specific TCR breadth, vaccine recipients had more.

The germline CDR1 and CDR2 sequences are SGHTA and FQGTGA. Trimming cost V 2 bases and J 2 bases, with 10 bases left between them. CDR3 size: 14 residues. Some clones are missing from TCRdb's copy, which holds only in-frame ones; the method was immunoSEQ multiplex PCR. The profile shows hundreds of thousands of clones, around 90% of them singletons. Details on this clone: No antigen is known for it.

Noted treatment: approximately 18 received Ad26.COV2.S at low or high dose, single or two shots; roughly five received placebo; per-sample allocation not given. Samples came from day 63 after the first vaccine or placebo injection. It was an adult aged 18-55 years in Boston who was the donor. The sequence derives from a person between 18 and 65 years old who received the Ad26.COV2.S COVID-19 vaccine or a placebo. Here the sequenced sample was peripheral blood, taken in a trial of Ad26.COV2.S vaccine versus placebo. The rearrangement joins TRBV7-3 to TRBJ2-7; no firm D call. For the CDR3, the DNA is TGTGCCAGCAGCTTAGGACGGAAACCCTACGAGCAGTACTTC. It yields the protein CASSLGRKPYEQYF.